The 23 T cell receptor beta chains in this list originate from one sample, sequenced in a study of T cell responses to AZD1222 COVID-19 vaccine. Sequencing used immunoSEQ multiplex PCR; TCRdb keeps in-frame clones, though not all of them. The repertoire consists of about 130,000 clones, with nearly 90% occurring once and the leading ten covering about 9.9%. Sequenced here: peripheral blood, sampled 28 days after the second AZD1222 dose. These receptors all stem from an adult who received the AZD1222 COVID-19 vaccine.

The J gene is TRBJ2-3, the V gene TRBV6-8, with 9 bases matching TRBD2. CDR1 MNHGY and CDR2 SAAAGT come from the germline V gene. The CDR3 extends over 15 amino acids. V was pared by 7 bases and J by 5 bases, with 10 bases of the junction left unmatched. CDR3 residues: CASTTGRGGRDTQYF. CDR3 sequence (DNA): TGTGCCAGCACTACAGGGCGGGGGGGTCGAGATACGCAGTATTTT.

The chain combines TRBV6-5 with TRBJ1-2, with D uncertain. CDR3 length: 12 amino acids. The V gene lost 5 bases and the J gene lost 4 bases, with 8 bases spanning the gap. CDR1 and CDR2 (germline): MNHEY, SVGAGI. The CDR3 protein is CASSRRPYGYTF. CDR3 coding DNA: TGTGCCAGCAGTCGGAGACCCTATGGCTACACCTTC.

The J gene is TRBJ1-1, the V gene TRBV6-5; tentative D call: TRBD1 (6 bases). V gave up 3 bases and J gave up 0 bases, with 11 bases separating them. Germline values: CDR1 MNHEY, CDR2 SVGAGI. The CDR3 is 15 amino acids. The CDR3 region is CASSYGGQLNTEAFF. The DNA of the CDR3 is TGTGCCAGCAGTTATGGCGGACAGTTGAACACTGAAGCTTTCTTT.

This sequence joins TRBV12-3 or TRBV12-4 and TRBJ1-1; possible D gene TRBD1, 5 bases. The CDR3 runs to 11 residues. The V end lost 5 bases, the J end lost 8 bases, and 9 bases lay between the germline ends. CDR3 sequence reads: CASSRGLEAFF. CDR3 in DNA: TGTGCCAGCAGTAGGGGCCTCGAAGCTTTCTTT.

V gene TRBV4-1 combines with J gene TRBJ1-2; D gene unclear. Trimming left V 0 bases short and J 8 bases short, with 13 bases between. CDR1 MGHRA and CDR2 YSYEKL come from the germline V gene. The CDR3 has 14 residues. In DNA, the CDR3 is TGCGCCAGCAGCCAAGATCATCCGAGACTGGGCTACACCTTC. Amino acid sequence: CASSQDHPRLGYTF.

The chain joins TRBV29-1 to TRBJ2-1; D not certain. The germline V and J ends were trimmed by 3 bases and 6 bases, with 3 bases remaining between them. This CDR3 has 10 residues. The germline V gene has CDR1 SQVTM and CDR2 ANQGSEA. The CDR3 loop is CSVEVNEQFF. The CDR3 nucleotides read TGCAGCGTTGAGGTCAATGAGCAGTTCTTC.

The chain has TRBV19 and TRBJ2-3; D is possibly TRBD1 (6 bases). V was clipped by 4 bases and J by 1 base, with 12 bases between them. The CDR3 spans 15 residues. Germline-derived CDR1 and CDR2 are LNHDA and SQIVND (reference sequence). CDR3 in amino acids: CASSTWTERTDTQYF. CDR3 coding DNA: TGTGCCAGTAGTACCTGGACAGAGCGCACAGATACGCAGTATTTT.

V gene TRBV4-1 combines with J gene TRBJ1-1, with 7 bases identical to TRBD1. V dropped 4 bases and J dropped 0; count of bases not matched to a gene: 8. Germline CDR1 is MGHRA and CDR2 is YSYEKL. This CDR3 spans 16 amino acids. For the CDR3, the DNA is TGCGCCAGCAGCCCCGGCAGGGGGGCGGTGAACACTGAAGCTTTCTTT. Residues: CASSPGRGAVNTEAFF.

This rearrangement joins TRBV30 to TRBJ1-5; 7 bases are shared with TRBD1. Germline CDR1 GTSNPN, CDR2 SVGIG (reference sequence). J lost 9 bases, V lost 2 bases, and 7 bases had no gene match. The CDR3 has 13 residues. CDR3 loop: CAWSTAGGLPQHF. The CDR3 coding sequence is TGTGCCTGGAGTACGGCAGGGGGTCTGCCCCAGCATTTT.

This chain's CDR3 is CASSLGLAGSRDEQFF. The CDR3 DNA is TGCGCCAGCAGCTTGGGACTAGCGGGGTCAAGGGATGAGCAGTTCTTC. J is TRBJ2-1 and V is TRBV5-1, with TRBD2 identical over 11 bases. The CDR3 length is 16 residues. CDR1 and CDR2 (germline): SGHRS, YFSETQ. V lost 0 bases, J lost 8 bases, and 7 bases stayed unmatched.

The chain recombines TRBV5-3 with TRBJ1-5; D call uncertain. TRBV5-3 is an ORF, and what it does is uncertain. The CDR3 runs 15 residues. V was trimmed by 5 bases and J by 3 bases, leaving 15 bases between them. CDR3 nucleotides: TGTGCCAGAAGATCCCCGGCAGAAGTCAATCAGCCCCAGCATTTT. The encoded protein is CARRSPAEVNQPQHF.

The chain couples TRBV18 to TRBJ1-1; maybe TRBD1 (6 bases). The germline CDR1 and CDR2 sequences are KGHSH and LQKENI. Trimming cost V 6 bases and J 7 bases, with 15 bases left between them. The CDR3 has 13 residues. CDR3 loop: CASSASRTVEAFF. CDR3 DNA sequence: TGTGCCAGCTCCGCCTCCCGGACAGTTGAAGCTTTCTTT.

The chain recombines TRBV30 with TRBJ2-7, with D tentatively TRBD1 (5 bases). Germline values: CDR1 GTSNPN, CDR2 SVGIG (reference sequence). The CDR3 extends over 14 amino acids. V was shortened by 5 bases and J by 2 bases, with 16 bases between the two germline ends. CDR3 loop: CAWARSGLPYEQYF. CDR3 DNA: TGTGCCTGGGCCCGCTCAGGGCTACCCTACGAGCAGTACTTC.

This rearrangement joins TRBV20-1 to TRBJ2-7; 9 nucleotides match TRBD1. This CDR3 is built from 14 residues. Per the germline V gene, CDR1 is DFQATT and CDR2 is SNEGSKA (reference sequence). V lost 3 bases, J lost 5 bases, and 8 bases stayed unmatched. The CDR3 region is CSASTGGAGDEQYF. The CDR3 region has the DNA TGCAGTGCTAGTACAGGGGGCGCGGGTGACGAGCAGTACTTC.

The CDR3 loop reads CASSQRTGADTQYF. The DNA for the CDR3 is TGTGCCAGCAGCCAACGCACAGGGGCAGATACGCAGTATTTT. The rearrangement uses TRBV3-1 (or the pseudogene TRBV3-2) and TRBJ2-3; 7 bases are a match to TRBD1. This CDR3 is built from 14 residues. The J segment lost 4 bases and the V segment lost 2 bases, leaving 3 bases of the junction unmatched. Germline V CDR1 and CDR2: LGHDT, YNNKEL (reference sequence).

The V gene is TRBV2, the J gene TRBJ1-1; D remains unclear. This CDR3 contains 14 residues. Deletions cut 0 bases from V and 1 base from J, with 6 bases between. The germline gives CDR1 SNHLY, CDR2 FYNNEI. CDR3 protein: CASSEADTNTEAFF. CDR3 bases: TGTGCCAGCAGTGAAGCAGATACGAACACTGAAGCTTTCTTT.

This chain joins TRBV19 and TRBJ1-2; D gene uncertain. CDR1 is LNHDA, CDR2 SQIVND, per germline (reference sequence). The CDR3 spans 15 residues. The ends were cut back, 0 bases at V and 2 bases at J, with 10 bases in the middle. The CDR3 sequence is CASSIDPGDNYGYTF. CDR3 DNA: TGTGCCAGTAGTATAGATCCGGGAGACAACTATGGCTACACCTTC. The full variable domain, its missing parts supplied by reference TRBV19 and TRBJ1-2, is DGGITQSPKYLFRKEGQNVTLSCEQNLNHDAMYWYRQDPGQGLRLIYYSQIVNDFQKGDIAEGYSVSREKKESFPLTVTSAQKNPTAFYLCASSIDPGDNYGYTFGSGTRLTVV.

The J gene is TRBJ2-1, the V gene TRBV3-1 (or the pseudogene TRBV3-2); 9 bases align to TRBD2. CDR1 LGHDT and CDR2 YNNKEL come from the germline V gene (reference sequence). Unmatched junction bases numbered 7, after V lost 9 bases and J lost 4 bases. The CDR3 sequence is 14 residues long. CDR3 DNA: TGTGCCAGTCAAGGGCTAGCGGGGTACAATGAGCAGTTCTTC. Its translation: CASQGLAGYNEQFF.

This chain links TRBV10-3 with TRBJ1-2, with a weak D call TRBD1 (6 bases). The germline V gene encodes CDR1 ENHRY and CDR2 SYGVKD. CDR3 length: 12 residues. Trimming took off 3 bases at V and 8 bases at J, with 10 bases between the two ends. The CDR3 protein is CAISEQGRGYTF. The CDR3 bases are TGTGCCATCAGTGAACAGGGAAGGGGCTACACCTTC.

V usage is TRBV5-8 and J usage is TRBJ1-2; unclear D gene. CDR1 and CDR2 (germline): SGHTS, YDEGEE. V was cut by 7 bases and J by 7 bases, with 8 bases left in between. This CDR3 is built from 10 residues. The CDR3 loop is CASRRAGYTF. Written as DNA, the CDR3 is TGTGCCAGCCGACGGGCTGGCTACACCTTC.

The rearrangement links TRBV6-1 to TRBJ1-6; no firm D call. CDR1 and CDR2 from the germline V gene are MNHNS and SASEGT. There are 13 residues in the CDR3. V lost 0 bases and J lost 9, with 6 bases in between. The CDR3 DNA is TGTGCCAGCAGTGAAGCCCCCTCTTCACCCCTCCACTTT. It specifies CASSEAPSSPLHF.

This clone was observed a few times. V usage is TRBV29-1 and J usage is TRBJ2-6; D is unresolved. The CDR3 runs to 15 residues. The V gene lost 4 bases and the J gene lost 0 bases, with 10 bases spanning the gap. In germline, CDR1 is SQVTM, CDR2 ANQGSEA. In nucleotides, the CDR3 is TGCAGCGTTGTGGGCACCTTCTCTGGGGCCAACGTCCTGACTTTC. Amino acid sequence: CSVVGTFSGANVLTF.

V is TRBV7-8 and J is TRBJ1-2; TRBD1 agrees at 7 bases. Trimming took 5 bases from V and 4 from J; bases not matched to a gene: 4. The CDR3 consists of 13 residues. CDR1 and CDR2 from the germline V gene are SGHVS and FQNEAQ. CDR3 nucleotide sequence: TGTGCCAGCAGCCCGGGACAGACCTATGGCTACACCTTC. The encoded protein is CASSPGQTYGYTF.